This TCR beta chain was identified in a study of blood T cell repertoires in COVID-19. For the study at large: Material from acute and convalescent COVID-19 was sourced from the United States, Italy and Spain. Sources were T cells, B-cell-depleted T cells, or PBMCs; the material itself was cDNA or gDNA.

In the original analysis: For nucleated cells, counts were estimated from reference gene primer amplification. Clones were sequenced by immunoSEQ multiplex PCR, and TCRdb holds only the in-frame ones, with some missing. That table furnishes V, J and clone size, whereas the DNA furnished D and trimming. The sample contains under 150,000 clones, approximately 87% of which appear only once. The CDR3 has 19 residues. V lost 6 bases to trimming and J lost 0 bases; unmatched junction nucleotides: 16. Germline CDR1 reads SGHAT; CDR2 reads FQNNGV. This chain connects TRBV11-2 to TRBJ2-2, with TRBD1 matching 7 bases. This clonotype originated in a woman aged 40 to 49 with acute or convalescent COVID-19. Sample: peripheral blood. CDR3 nucleotide sequence: TGTGCCAGCAGATCGATGAGGGGGCCCAGACGTTCGAACACCGGGGAGCTGTTTTTT. It yields the protein CASRSMRGPRRSNTGELFF.